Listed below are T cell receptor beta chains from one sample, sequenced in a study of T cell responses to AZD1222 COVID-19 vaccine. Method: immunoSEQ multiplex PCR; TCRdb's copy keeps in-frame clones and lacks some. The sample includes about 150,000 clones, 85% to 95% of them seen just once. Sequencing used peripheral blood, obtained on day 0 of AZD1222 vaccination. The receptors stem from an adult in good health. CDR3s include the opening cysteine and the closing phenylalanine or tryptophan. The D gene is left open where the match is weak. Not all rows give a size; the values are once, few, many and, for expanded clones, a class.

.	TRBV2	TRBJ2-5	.	CASAREPGTQETQYF	TGTGCCAGCGCCAGAGAACCCGGGACACAAGAGACCCAGTACTTC
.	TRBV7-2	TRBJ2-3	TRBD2	CASSPGGSTDTQYF	TGTGCCAGCAGCCCGGGGGGGAGCACAGATACGCAGTATTTT
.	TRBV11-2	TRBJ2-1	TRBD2	CASSLTSGGPSSYNEQFF	TGTGCCAGCAGCTTGACTAGCGGGGGCCCCAGCTCCTACAATGAGCAGTTCTTC
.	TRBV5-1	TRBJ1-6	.	CASSTGFGSPLHF	TGCGCCAGCAGCACAGGGTTCGGTTCACCCCTCCACTTT
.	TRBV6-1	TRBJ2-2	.	CASSDRQGPTGELFF	TGTGCCAGCAGTGACAGGCAGGGGCCCACCGGGGAGCTGTTTTTT
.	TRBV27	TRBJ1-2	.	CASSPRQPRDYGYTF	TGTGCCAGCAGTCCCCGACAGCCTCGGGACTATGGCTACACCTTC
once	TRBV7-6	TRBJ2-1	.	CASSLGTRGDNEQFF	TGTGCCAGCAGCCTAGGGACTCGCGGCGACAATGAGCAGTTCTTC
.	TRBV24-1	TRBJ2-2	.	CATSALARQGITGELFF	TGCGCCACCAGTGCCCTCGCGCGGCAGGGGATCACCGGGGAGCTGTTTTTT
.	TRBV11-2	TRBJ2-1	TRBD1	CASSPRQGAYNEQFF	TGTGCCAGCAGCCCCCGACAGGGCGCCTACAATGAGCAGTTCTTC
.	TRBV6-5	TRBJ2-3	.	CASNWGSTDTQYF	TGTGCCAGCAATTGGGGTAGCACAGATACGCAGTATTTT
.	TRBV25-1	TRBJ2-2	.	CASSDEVIPNTGELFF	TGTGCCAGCAGTGATGAGGTGATACCTAACACCGGGGAGCTGTTTTTT